This T cell receptor beta chain was found in a study of human T cells and chemical hapten exposure. Looking at the study overall: How much TCR each sample yielded varied, mostly because pooled library volumes differed slightly. Findings and caveats of the study: Sensitization with DPC brought no change to TCRs above 1 in 1000 in frequency.

This clonotype was seen a few times. Its specificity is unknown. The CDR3 loop spans 16 amino acids. CDR1 and CDR2 (germline): SEHNR, FQNEAQ (reference sequence). V lost 6 bases to trimming and J lost 5 bases; unmatched junction nucleotides: 16. What the library attached to individual cDNA molecules were unique molecular identifiers. Methods used by the authors: Sampled TCR counts reached a median of roughly 98,000 per sample, with values ranging from roughly 20,000 to 700,000. TCRdb re-analysed the 5' RACE reads in MiXCR, keeping a single row per CDR3 protein. The V and J calls follow TCRdb's processing rather than the paper's. The repertoire holds 100,000 to 120,000 distinct CDR3 sequences, with 15% to 20% as singletons. Whole blood, unfractionated, served as the material for total RNA extraction.

The sequence came from a human donor in good health. The chain has TRBV7-9 and TRBJ2-7; TRBD2 agrees at 7 bases. CDR3 sequence (DNA): TGTGCCAGCAGTTCCCCAGGCGGGAGCTCTATCCACGAGCAGTACTTC. Its protein is CASSSPGGSSIHEQYF.